The next 21 T cell receptor beta chains were all read from a single sample in a study of shared clonotypes between healthy human individuals. Generated by immunoSEQ multiplex PCR, the TCRdb table keeps only in-frame clones and is missing some. The sample includes about 2.4 million clones, more than 85% of them seen just once. The sequenced sample consisted of naive CD4+ T cells from PBMCs. Subset denoted: CD45RA+ positively selected. All receptors come from a man between 18 and 29 years old in good health. Some clones in this sample may be carry-over from other donors' samples.

This rearrangement joins TRBV6-1 to TRBJ1-1; D is undetermined. The V and J ends lost 6 bases and 3 bases respectively, with 17 bases between them. In germline, CDR1 is MNHNS, CDR2 SASEGT. The CDR3 is 15 amino acids. The CDR3 spells CASRPMPSAYTEAFF. DNA for the CDR3: TGTGCCAGCAGACCTATGCCCAGCGCATACACTGAAGCTTTCTTT.

This sequence joins TRBV29-1 and TRBJ1-1, with TRBD1 matching over 7 bases. The CDR3 extends over 14 amino acids. V dropped 4 bases and J dropped 5; count of bases not matched to a gene: 10. Germline lookup yields CDR1 SQVTM and CDR2 ANQGSEA. The CDR3: CSVGYTTGETEAFF. The CDR3, as DNA: TGCAGCGTTGGTTATACTACAGGGGAGACTGAAGCTTTCTTT. The variable domain in full, completed from reference TRBV29-1 and TRBJ1-1, reads SAVISQKPSRDICQRGTSLTIQCQVDSQVTMMFWYRQQPGQSLTLIATANQGSEATYESGFVIDKFPISRPNLTFSTLTVSNMSPEDSSIYLCSVGYTTGETEAFFGQGTRLTVV.

In this sample, this clone turned up once. This chain joins TRBV15 and TRBJ1-1; D uncertain. CDR1 is LNHNV and CDR2 is YYDKDF in the germline V gene (reference sequence). Trimming took off 0 bases at V and 8 bases at J, with 10 bases between the two ends. The CDR3 runs 13 residues. CDR3: CATSRDLAREAFF. The CDR3 bases are TGTGCCACCAGCAGAGATTTAGCCAGGGAAGCTTTCTTT.

The CDR3: CARGASGSGLYTGELFF. In nucleotides, the CDR3 is TGTGCCCGGGGTGCTAGCGGGAGTGGGTTGTACACCGGGGAGCTGTTTTTT. The gene calls are TRBV30 and TRBJ2-2; 10 nucleotides align to TRBD2. Trimming cost V 8 bases and J 3 bases; bases outside gene matches: 15. The germline V gene has CDR1 GTSNPN and CDR2 SVGIG (reference sequence). The CDR3 length is 17 residues. The complete variable domain, with remaining parts taken from reference TRBV30 and TRBJ2-2, reads SQTIHQWPATLVQPVGSPLSLECTVEGTSNPNLYWYRQAAGRGLQLLFYSVGIGQISSEVPQNLSASRPQDRQFILSSKKLLLSDSGFYLCARGASGSGLYTGELFFGEGSRLTVL.

This chain connects TRBV28 to TRBJ2-7; 7 nucleotides line up with TRBD2. The germline V gene encodes CDR1 MDHEN and CDR2 SYDVKM. V shed 0 bases, J shed 0 bases, and the junction held 11 bases outside the gene matches. This CDR3 is 18 amino acids long. Written as DNA, the CDR3 is TGTGCCAGCAGTTTATGGCCGGGGGGTGGCGGTTCCTCCTACGAGCAGTACTTC. Translated: CASSLWPGGGGSSYEQYF.

The chain uses TRBV15 and TRBJ1-1; 7 nucleotides match TRBD1. Germline CDR1 reads LNHNV; CDR2 reads YYDKDF (reference sequence). Losses at the gene ends were 8 bases for V and 4 bases for J; bases not matched to a gene: 7. The CDR3 spans 13 residues. This CDR3 reads CATGKGGITEAFF. CDR3 bases: TGTGCCACCGGCAAAGGGGGCATCACTGAAGCTTTCTTT. Together with reference TRBV15 and TRBJ1-1, the CDR3 gives the full variable domain: DAMVIQNPRYQVTQFGKPVTLSCSQTLNHNVMYWYQQKSSQAPKLLFHYYDKDFNNEADTPDNFQSRRPNTSFCFLDIRSPGLGDTAMYLCATGKGGITEAFFGQGTRLTVV.

The chain carries TRBV27 and TRBJ1-1, with 9 positions matching TRBD1. V dropped 4 bases and J dropped 4; count of bases not matched to a gene: 10. CDR3 length: 16 residues. The V gene's germline CDR1 is MNHEY and CDR2 SMNVEV (reference sequence). In nucleotides, the CDR3 is TGTGCCAGCAGTTCCTATGACAGGGGGAGGGTCACTGAAGCTTTCTTT. Residues: CASSSYDRGRVTEAFF.

V is TRBV11-3 and J is TRBJ2-1; 9 bases are shared with TRBD1. The CDR3 sequence is 14 residues long. Looked up from germline, CDR1 is SGHNT and CDR2 is YENEEA. The trim removed 4 bases at V and 9 bases at J, leaving 7 bases unmatched. CDR3 in DNA: TGTGCCAGCAGCTCCGGACAGGGGCAGGGTGAGCAGTTCTTC. Its translation is CASSSGQGQGEQFF.

The chain is built from TRBV10-3 and TRBJ2-7; D uncertain. V was shortened by 3 bases and J by 7 bases, with 16 bases between the two germline ends. Germline V lookup: CDR1 ENHRY, CDR2 SYGVKD. The CDR3 consists of 14 residues. The CDR3 region is CAISEDVGLGEQYF. The CDR3 DNA reads as TGTGCCATCAGTGAAGATGTTGGGTTGGGAGAGCAGTACTTC.

The chain recombines TRBV7-2 with TRBJ2-7; weak D call: TRBD1 (5 bases). V was pared by 5 bases and J by 4 bases, with 12 bases between. Germline lookup yields CDR1 SGHTA and CDR2 FQGNSA. This CDR3 region has 13 residues. CDR3 nucleotide sequence: TGTGCCAGCAGCCAACAGGCTCTTTACGAGCAGTACTTC. Translation: CASSQQALYEQYF.

This clone occurred once. The V call is TRBV10-3, the J call TRBJ2-7; the D gene is possibly TRBD2 (5 bases). The CDR3 covers 14 residues. V was shortened by 3 bases and J by 0 bases, with 9 bases between the two germline ends. Germline lookup yields CDR1 ENHRY and CDR2 SYGVKD. The CDR3, as DNA: TGTGCCATCAGTGACAGCGGCCGCTCCTACGAGCAGTACTTC. This codes for CAISDSGRSYEQYF.

The CDR3 region is CATSRGLELETQYF. CDR3 in DNA: TGTGCCACCAGCAGAGGACTAGAGCTAGAGACCCAGTACTTC. This chain links TRBV15 with TRBJ2-5; D is perhaps TRBD2 (6 bases). This CDR3 has 14 amino acids. Germline V gene lookup returns CDR1 LNHNV and CDR2 YYDKDF (reference sequence). Trimming stripped 1 base from V and 4 bases from J, with 10 bases between.

This chain uses TRBV4-3 with TRBJ2-2, with D possibly being TRBD2 (5 bases). This CDR3 comprises 16 residues. Trimming took off 3 bases at V and 3 bases at J, with 14 bases between the two ends. Germline V lookup: CDR1 LGHNA, CDR2 YSLEER. The CDR3 sequence is CASSQGSTGYTGELFF. DNA for the CDR3: TGCGCCAGCAGCCAGGGGAGCACGGGATACACCGGGGAGCTGTTTTTT.

The chain employs TRBV9 and TRBJ2-1; TRBD1 or TRBD2 may be the D gene (6 bases each). Looked up from germline, CDR1 is SGDLS and CDR2 is YYNGEE. Deletions cut 3 bases from V and 0 bases from J, with 13 bases between. The CDR3 covers 16 residues. The CDR3 DNA is TGTGCCAGCAGCGCCAGAGGGGGGAGCTCCTACAATGAGCAGTTCTTC. It is translated as CASSARGGSSYNEQFF.

This chain uses TRBV7-2 with TRBJ2-5, with 10 bases fitting TRBD2. The CDR3 is 13 residues long. The germline V gene has CDR1 SGHTA and CDR2 FQGNSA. J was trimmed by 5 bases and V by 4 bases; bases with no gene match: 1. The CDR3 region is CASSSTSGETQYF. As DNA, the CDR3 is TGTGCCAGCAGCTCGACTAGCGGGGAGACCCAGTACTTC.

This chain links TRBV19 with TRBJ2-3; no clear D gene. Germline assignment: CDR1 LNHDA and CDR2 SQIVND (reference sequence). CDR3 length equals 17 residues. V gave up 1 base and J gave up 2 bases, with 16 bases separating them. Written as DNA, the CDR3 is TGTGCCAGTAGTATAGCGGGCCCTTTGGCCCTCACAGATACGCAGTATTTT. As protein: CASSIAGPLALTDTQYF.

The chain carries TRBV5-1 and TRBJ2-5; 7 bases match TRBD1. The CDR3 extends over 15 amino acids. CDR1 and CDR2 from the germline V gene are SGHRS and YFSETQ. V was clipped by 2 bases and J by 5 bases; unmatched bases: 9. The CDR3 region has the DNA TGCGCCAGCAGCTTACAGGGGCTTTTTAGGGAGACCCAGTACTTC. Encoded protein: CASSLQGLFRETQYF.

This clone was recorded once. The chain carries TRBV18 and TRBJ2-6; D remains ambiguous. Germline V gene lookup returns CDR1 KGHSH and CDR2 LQKENI. V dropped 1 base and J dropped 2 bases, with 9 bases sitting between them. This CDR3 has 16 residues. The CDR3 bases are TGTGCCAGCTCACCACAGCCCTCCCCTGGGGCCAACGTCCTGACTTTC. This encodes CASSPQPSPGANVLTF.

The V and J genes are TRBV7-3 and TRBJ1-1; D is unclear. V was trimmed by 0 bases and J by 7 bases, leaving 9 bases between them. The CDR3 consists of 13 residues. The germline CDR1 and CDR2 sequences are SGHTA and FQGTGA. In DNA, the CDR3 is TGTGCCAGCAGCTTAACCAGGAGCGGTGAAGCTTTCTTT. Amino acids: CASSLTRSGEAFF.

This chain connects TRBV30 to TRBJ2-7; TRBD1 is a possible D gene (6 bases). The CDR3 sequence is 19 residues long. The V gene's germline CDR1 is GTSNPN and CDR2 SVGIG (reference sequence). V was shortened by 5 bases and J by 3 bases, with 32 bases between the two germline ends. Here the CDR3 DNA reads TGTGCCTGGGACCTTGGGGGCAGGGGATCTTCTCGTCGTGGCTACGAGCAGTACTTC. Its translation: CAWDLGGRGSSRRGYEQYF.

This clone was recorded once. The chain is built from TRBV14 and TRBJ1-3, with unresolved D. CDR1 and CDR2 from the germline V gene are SGHDN and FVKESK. The V gene lost 1 base and the J gene lost 1 base, with 20 bases spanning the gap. The CDR3 covers 19 residues. CDR3 bases: TGTGCCAGCAGCCAAGGTTTAGGGTTCGCCGGCTATTCTGGAAACACCATATATTTT. Its translation is CASSQGLGFAGYSGNTIYF.